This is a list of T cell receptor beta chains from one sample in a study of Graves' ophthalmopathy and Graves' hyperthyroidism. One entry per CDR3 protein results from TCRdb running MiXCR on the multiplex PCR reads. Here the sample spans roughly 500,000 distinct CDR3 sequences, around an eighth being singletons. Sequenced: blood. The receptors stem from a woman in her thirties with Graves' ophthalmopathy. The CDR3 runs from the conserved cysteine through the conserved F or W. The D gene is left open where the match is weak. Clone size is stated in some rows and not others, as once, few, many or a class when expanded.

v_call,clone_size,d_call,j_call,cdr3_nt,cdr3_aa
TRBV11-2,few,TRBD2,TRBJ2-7,TGTGCCAGCAGCCATGTTGGCGGGGGCTCCTACGAGCAGTACTTC,CASSHVGGGSYEQYF
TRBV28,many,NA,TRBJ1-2,TGTGCCAGCAGTCTCTTACAGGGAGAAGGCTACACCTTC,CASSLLQGEGYTF
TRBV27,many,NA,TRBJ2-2,TGTGCCAGCAGTTCACCTCCCGGGGAGCTGTTTTTT,CASSSPPGELFF
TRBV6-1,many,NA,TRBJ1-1,TGTGCCAGCAGTGAAGCCAACAGCCCAAGGGAAGCTTTCTTT,CASSEANSPREAFF
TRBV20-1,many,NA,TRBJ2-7,TGCAGTGTTCCGACTCTCGGGGGCGGCGAGCAGTACTTC,CSVPTLGGGEQYF
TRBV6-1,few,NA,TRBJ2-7,TGTGCCAGCAGGCCGAGAGCCTACGAGCAGTACTTC,CASRPRAYEQYF
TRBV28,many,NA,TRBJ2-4,TGTGCCAGCAGGGAAGCGGGTAGAGCCAAAAACATTCAGTACTTC,CASREAGRAKNIQYF
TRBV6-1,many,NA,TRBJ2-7,TGTGCCAGCAGTGCCAGGAGTGGCAGACCCTACGAGCAGTACTTC,CASSARSGRPYEQYF
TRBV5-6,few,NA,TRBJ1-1,TGTGCCAGCAGCCCGGGCCCCGGTGCGAACACTGAAGCTTTCTTT,CASSPGPGANTEAFF
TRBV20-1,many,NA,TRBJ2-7,TGCAGTGCTAGAGTTGGGACGGGACTCATCTACGAGCAGTACTTC,CSARVGTGLIYEQYF
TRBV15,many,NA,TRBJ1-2,TGTGCCACCAGCAGGACACTGTTTAACTATGGCTACACCTTC,CATSRTLFNYGYTF
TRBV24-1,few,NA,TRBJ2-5,TGTGCCACCAGTGATTCTCTTCTGGGGGAGACCCAGTACTTC,CATSDSLLGETQYF
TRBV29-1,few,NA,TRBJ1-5,TGCAGCGTTGGGGCAGACTATCAGCCCCAGCATTTT,CSVGADYQPQHF
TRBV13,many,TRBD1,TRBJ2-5,TGTGCCAGCGGGGAACGTATGACAGGGGCGGTTGGAGAGACCCAGTACTTC,CASGERMTGAVGETQYF
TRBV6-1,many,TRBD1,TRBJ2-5,TGTGCCAGCACCCAAACTCGGAACAGGGGTGGAGAGACCCAGTACTTC,CASTQTRNRGGETQYF
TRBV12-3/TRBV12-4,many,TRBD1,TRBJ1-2,TGTGCCAGCAGTTTCGACAGGGTTCATGGCTACACCTTC,CASSFDRVHGYTF
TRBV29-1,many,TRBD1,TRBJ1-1,TGCAGCGGGGGGACAGCATATAACACTGAAGCTTTCTTT,CSGGTAYNTEAFF
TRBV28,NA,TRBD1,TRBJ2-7,TGTGCCAGCAAACCCCCCGGGACAGGGAGCTCCTACGAGCAGTACTTC,CASKPPGTGSSYEQYF
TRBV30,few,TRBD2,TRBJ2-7,TGTGCCTGGAGTCCATCTAGCGGGACCCCCTACGAGCAGTACTTC,CAWSPSSGTPYEQYF
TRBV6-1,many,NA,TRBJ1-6,TGTGCCAGCAGTCCAGATAGGGGCAGGGCGTCCTTGGATTCACCCCTCCACTTT,CASSPDRGRASLDSPLHF
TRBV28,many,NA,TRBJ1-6,TGTGCCAGCAGCAGGGAATTTCATTCACCCCTCCACTTT,CASSREFHSPLHF
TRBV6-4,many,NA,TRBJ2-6,TGTGCCAGCAGTGACTCGGGACGCTCTGGGGCCAACGTCCTGACTTTC,CASSDSGRSGANVLTF
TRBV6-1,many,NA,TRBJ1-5,TGTGCCAGCAGGGACTTCAGCAATCAGCCCCAGCATTTT,CASRDFSNQPQHF
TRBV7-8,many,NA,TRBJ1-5,TGTGCCAGCAGCGCCCCCCCGGGAATCGTAAGCAATCAGCCCCAGCATTTT,CASSAPPGIVSNQPQHF
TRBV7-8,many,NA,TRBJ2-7,TGTGCCAGCAGGCCTGACAGCCATCTTTACTCCTACGAGCAGTACTTC,CASRPDSHLYSYEQYF
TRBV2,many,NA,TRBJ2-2,TGTGCCAGCAGTGATATAGGGCAGAACACCGGGGAGCTGTTTTTT,CASSDIGQNTGELFF
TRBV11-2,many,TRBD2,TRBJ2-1,TGTGCCAGCAGCTTAGAACCACTAGCGGAGTACAATGAGCAGTTCTTC,CASSLEPLAEYNEQFF
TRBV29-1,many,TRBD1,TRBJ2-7,TGCAGCGTTGAAGTATATGAGCCGGCAATGGGACAGGGGGCTCCCTACGAGCAGTACTTC,CSVEVYEPAMGQGAPYEQYF
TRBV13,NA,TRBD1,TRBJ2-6,TGTGCCAGCAGCGCTAGACAGGGGCGATACTCTGGGGCCAACGTCCTGACTTTC,CASSARQGRYSGANVLTF
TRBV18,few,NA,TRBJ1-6,TGTGCCAGCTCACCACGTGGGAACAGTTATAATTCACCCCTCCACTTT,CASSPRGNSYNSPLHF
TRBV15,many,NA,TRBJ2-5,TGTGCCACCAGCAGAACAAGGGGGGCAATAGCCTACCAAGAGACCCAGTACTTC,CATSRTRGAIAYQETQYF
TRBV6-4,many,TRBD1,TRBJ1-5,TGTGCCAGCAGAAAAAGGGGAGGGGGCGGGAATTGGGGCAATCAGCCCCAGCATTTT,CASRKRGGGGNWGNQPQHF
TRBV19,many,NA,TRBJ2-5,TGTGCCAGTAGTATGGCGCAAGAGACCCAGTACTTC,CASSMAQETQYF
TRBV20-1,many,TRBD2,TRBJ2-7,TGCAGTGCGCCTAACCCACCAGCGGGACGATACGAGCAGTACTTC,CSAPNPPAGRYEQYF
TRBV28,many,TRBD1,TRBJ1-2,TGTGCCAGCAGTTCCGACAGGGGGCAAAACTATGGCTACACCTTC,CASSSDRGQNYGYTF
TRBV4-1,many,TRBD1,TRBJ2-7,TGCGCCAGCAGCCAAGGGGACAGGGGAGGCCACGAGCAGTACTTC,CASSQGDRGGHEQYF
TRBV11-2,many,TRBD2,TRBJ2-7,TGTGCCAGCAGCTCCCTGGGACTAGCCGGCTACGAGCAGTACTTC,CASSSLGLAGYEQYF
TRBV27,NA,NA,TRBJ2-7,TGTGTCAGCAGCCGGCACGGCTCCTACGAGCAGTACTTC,CVSSRHGSYEQYF
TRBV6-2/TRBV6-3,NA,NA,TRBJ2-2,TGTGCCAGCAGTTACACTATCGACACGCCACGGGGCACCGGGGAGCTGTTTTTT,CASSYTIDTPRGTGELFF
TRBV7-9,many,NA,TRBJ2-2,TGTGCCAGCAGCCGAGAGGGAACGACCGGGGAGCTGTTTTTT,CASSREGTTGELFF
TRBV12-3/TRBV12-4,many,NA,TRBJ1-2,TGTGCCAGCAGCAACCTCCGGGGAAGCCAAGGGGGCTACACCTTC,CASSNLRGSQGGYTF
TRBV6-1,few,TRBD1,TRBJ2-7,TGTGCCAGCAGTGAAGGGGGGACAGGGATTTACGAGCAGTACTTC,CASSEGGTGIYEQYF
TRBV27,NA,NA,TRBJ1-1,TGTGCCAGCAGTTTTCGTTGGAGCGACACTGAAGCTTTCTTT,CASSFRWSDTEAFF
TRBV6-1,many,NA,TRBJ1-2,TGTGCCAGCAGTGCTTATGGCTACACCTTC,CASSAYGYTF
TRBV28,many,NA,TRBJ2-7,TGTGCCAGCAGTTTACCGATGGGGGGGCGCTACGAGCAGTACTTC,CASSLPMGGRYEQYF
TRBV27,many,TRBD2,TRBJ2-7,TGTGCCAGCAGGGGACTAGCGGGCGTCGAGCAGTACTTC,CASRGLAGVEQYF
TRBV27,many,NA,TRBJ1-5,TGTGCCAGCAAAGTGACTGATAGCAATCAGCCCCAGCATTTT,CASKVTDSNQPQHF
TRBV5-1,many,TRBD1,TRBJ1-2,TGCGCCAGCAGCTTGCAACAGGGGGGGTATGGCTACACCTTC,CASSLQQGGYGYTF
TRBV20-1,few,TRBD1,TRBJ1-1,TGCAGTGCACGGACGGGACAGGGGGCATATGAAGCTTTCTTT,CSARTGQGAYEAFF
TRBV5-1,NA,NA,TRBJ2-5,TGCGCCAGCAGCTTGAACAGCGCCCAAGAGACCCAGTACTTC,CASSLNSAQETQYF
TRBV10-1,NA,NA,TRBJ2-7,TGCGCCAGCAGTGAGGCAGGGATCGACCGTTACTACGAGCAGTACTTC,CASSEAGIDRYYEQYF
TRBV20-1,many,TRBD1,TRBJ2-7,TGCAGTGTCAAGGTGGGACAGGGGCTGTACGAGCAGTACTTC,CSVKVGQGLYEQYF
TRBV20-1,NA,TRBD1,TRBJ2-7,TGCAGTGCTAGAGGTTACGCCGATGGGACAGGGGGCCTGTACGAGCAGTACTTC,CSARGYADGTGGLYEQYF
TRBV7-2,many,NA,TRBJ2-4,TGTGCCAGCAGTTCCTACGCAGGTCTGCTAGCCAAAAACATTCAGTACTTC,CASSSYAGLLAKNIQYF
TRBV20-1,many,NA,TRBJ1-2,TGCAGTGCTACCGGAACCGGGGCTTATGGCTACACCTTC,CSATGTGAYGYTF
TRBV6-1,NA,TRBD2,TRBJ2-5,TGTGCCAGCAGCAATCTAGCGGGAGTAGTTGAGACCCAGTACTTC,CASSNLAGVVETQYF
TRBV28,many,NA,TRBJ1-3,TGTGCCAGCAGTTTACCGGGAACTGGAAACACCATATATTTT,CASSLPGTGNTIYF